This T cell receptor (beta chain) was captured by sequencing in a study of blood T cell repertoires in COVID-19. Study as a whole: The United States, Italy and Spain provided the acute and convalescent COVID-19 samples. PBMCs, B-cell-depleted T cells, or T cells were the source of the cDNA or gDNA that made up the material.

How the authors handled the data: Nucleated cell number was recorded as an estimate derived from reference gene primer amplification. Produced via immunoSEQ multiplex PCR; TCRdb's table is partial and in-frame only. V, J and clone size are those of that table, while D and trimming were read from the DNA. The data hold roughly 150,000 clones, with 65% to 85% observed a single time. J gave up 2 bases and V 6 bases, and 7 bases lay outside the gene matches. Germline V gene lookup returns CDR1 SNHLY and CDR2 FYNNEI. This CDR3 region has 15 residues. A remark on this clone: Other DNA sequences in this specimen translate into the identical CDR3.

What was sequenced was peripheral blood. This TCR was sampled from an older man with active or convalescent COVID-19. This chain uses TRBV2 with TRBJ1-5; 7 bases fit TRBD1. For the CDR3, the DNA is TGTGCCAGCAGCCTGACAGGGCGTCGCAATCAGCCCCAGCATTTT. Protein sequence: CASSLTGRRNQPQHF. Filled out from reference TRBV2 and TRBJ1-5, the complete variable domain reads EPEVTQTPSHQVTQMGQEVILRCVPISNHLYFYWYRQILGQKVEFLVSFYNNEISEKSEIFDDQFSVERPDGSNFTLKIRSTKLEDSAMYFCASSLTGRRNQPQHFGDGTRLSIL.